This record concerns one T cell receptor beta chain sequence. This clonotype has a count of ten or more. It has no known antigen specificity. Per-base quality was not reported, and no clone a single base away is much larger than it. Amplification of TCR beta CDR3 regions was carried out from RNA transcripts. A first-round RT-PCR of the TCR CDR3 used the HTBI primer set with the Qiagen OneStep RT-PCR kit. Libraries were constructed in a second round of multiplex PCR, after which size selection and purification were carried out. Sequencing of the libraries was done on an Illumina HiSeq2000 using paired-end 100 bp reads. The original methods were these. SOAPnuke was used to process the raw data, with reads discarded if the reads contained adapters or uncalled bases, had a mean Phred below 15, or lacked an exact constant-primer or identifier match. High-quality paired reads were merged with COPE v1.2.5, and unique nucleotide sequences were defined as clonotypes. MiTCR v1.1 was used to align clonotypes to the IMGT TRBV, TRBD and TRBJ reference segments. Analysis was restricted to V-J combinations with a frequency above 0.0001, which covered over 98% of repertoires. A TCS score was defined as the ratio between F50 (clonal expansion) and ExV (chaos), using BLOSUM62-based TCRdist between CDR3 peptides within each V-J. Welch's t-statistics and random forest reduced several hundred V-J features to fewer than 15, which were used in a naive Bayes classifier (R e1071). In-frame beta chains were kept once TCRdb had trimmed the public reads at Q25 with fastp and called clones with MiXCR. Every distinct CDR3 protein forms one entry, paired with its most common genes and DNA. The V and J calls and clone size are TCRdb's, not the authors'. The sample profile shows around 620,000 distinct CDR3 sequences; approximately 15% of them were found once. The ten largest clones add up to less than 9% of the sample.

CDR1 MDHEN and CDR2 SYDVKM were looked up in the germline V gene. The V end gives up 4 bases and the J end 6 bases, leaving 10 bases in the junction not matched to a gene. There are 17 amino acids in the CDR3, from cysteine to phenylalanine inclusive. CDR3 DNA only is kept here, 51 bases in frame from base 1. The data stem from a study of T cells in Graves' hyperthyroidism and ophthalmopathy (dated by TCRdb to between 2018 and 2020). Study-level background: Peripheral blood was collected at initial diagnosis, before any treatment. The 90 to 100 discovery patients were randomly divided into training and test sets at a 7:3 ratio. To identify distinguishing TCR V-J signatures, a discovery cohort of roughly 100 patients was used, comprising 43 with Graves' ophthalmopathy and 57 with stable Graves' hyperthyroidism. Following sampling, methimazole starting at 30 mg daily was given to hyperthyroidism patients, and high-dose intravenous methylprednisolone was given to ophthalmopathy patients. The study also compared thyroid tissue and blood T-cell repertoires from 6 or 7 Graves' hyperthyroidism patients. The paper reports TCR Vbeta CDR3 sequencing of some 140 peripheral blood samples: around 45 ophthalmopathy, about 75 hyperthyroidism and about 17 progressor patients. Whether ophthalmopathy could be predicted prospectively was tested in an independent validation cohort made up of 18 to 20 hyperthyroidism patients plus 17 patients who later progressed to ophthalmopathy.

Moderately to severely active disease, a Clinical Activity Score of at least 3, a NOSPECS grade of at least 4, and a duration under 3 months were present in ophthalmopathy patients. Patients with uncontrolled infections, other autoimmune diseases, pregnancy or lactation were excluded. Diagnoses relied on clinical symptoms, serum thyroxine and TRAb, thyroid ultrasound and orbital computed tomography. PBMCs were separated from roughly 10 ml of fresh peripheral blood using Ficoll-Paque density gradient centrifugation. Trizol reagent was used to extract total RNA, and RNA quality was then checked on an Agilent 2100 Bioanalyzer. Summary of the overall study and its limitations: Blood samples also contained most of the expanded thyroid clonotypes (frequency above 0.001), which suggests that blood repertoires may reflect thyroid immune responses. Ophthalmopathy was separated from stable hyperthyroidism by a 13 V-J signature model, with about 86% sensitivity and 81% to 83% specificity obtained in cross-validation and 80%/75% obtained in testing. During validation, the model predicted progression to ophthalmopathy a median of approximately 6 months ahead of onset, with approximately 71% sensitivity and around 72% specificity. Sample size was not statistically predetermined, and investigators were not blinded to group allocation.

The source is a young woman with Graves' ophthalmopathy. The specimen was blood. This chain joins TRBV28 to TRBJ1-5; 12 bases in the junction line up with TRBD1. Read as DNA, the sequence is TGTGCCAGCAGTTCGCCGGGACAGGGGGCTCGGGGTCAGCCCCAGCATTTT. Protein translation: CASSSPGQGARGQPQHF. The full variable domain, completed from the reference TRBV28 and TRBJ1-5 proteins outside the CDR3, reads DVKVTQSSRYLVKRTGEKVFLECVQDMDHENMFWYRQDPGLGLRLIYFSYDVKMKEKGDIPEGYSVSREKKERFSLILESASTNQTSMYLCASSSPGQGARGQPQHFGDGTRLSIL.